Following are 9 T cell receptor beta chains from one sample sequenced in a study of chemoradiotherapy in HPV16-positive cancers. Sequencing was performed with immunoSEQ multiplex PCR; in TCRdb, only in-frame clones are kept and a portion is missing. The sample lists about 14,000 clones, roughly 93% occurring once. Sequencing was performed on blood, taken from a patient who underwent chemoradiotherapy. The origin of the receptors is a human donor with HPV-associated anogenital cancer.

The rearrangement uses TRBV19 and TRBJ1-5; 11 bases are a match to TRBD1. The J segment lost 4 bases and the V segment lost 2 bases, leaving 13 bases of the junction unmatched. The CDR3 has 19 amino acids. The germline gives CDR1 LNHDA, CDR2 SQIVND (reference sequence). CDR3 sequence (DNA): TGTGCCAGTAGTATACGGACAGGGGGCTTCCAGTGGGGGAATCAGCCCCAGCATTTT. Translated: CASSIRTGGFQWGNQPQHF. The full variable domain, completed using reference TRBV19 and TRBJ1-5, is DGGITQSPKYLFRKEGQNVTLSCEQNLNHDAMYWYRQDPGQGLRLIYYSQIVNDFQKGDIAEGYSVSREKKESFPLTVTSAQKNPTAFYLCASSIRTGGFQWGNQPQHFGDGTRLSIL.

CDR3 coding DNA: TGTGCCAGCAGTGAAATGACAGGTTACTACGAGCAGTACTTC. Translation: CASSEMTGYYEQYF. This chain joins TRBV6-1 and TRBJ2-7, with D maybe TRBD1 (6 bases). Trimming removed 2 bases at V and 3 bases at J, with 11 bases between. Germline V lookup: CDR1 MNHNS, CDR2 SASEGT. This CDR3 has 14 amino acids.

The chain uses TRBV11-2 and TRBJ1-5, with D perhaps matching TRBD1 (5 bases). The CDR3 is 15 amino acids. The germline V gene has CDR1 SGHAT and CDR2 FQNNGV. Trimming stripped 3 bases from V and 4 bases from J, with 13 bases between. CDR3 in amino acids: CASSFPGLRNQPQHF. DNA for the CDR3: TGTGCCAGCAGCTTTCCGGGACTCAGAAATCAGCCCCAGCATTTT.

The chain is built from TRBV18 and TRBJ1-2; D is possibly TRBD1 (5 bases). V lost 0 bases, J lost 6 bases, and 14 bases lay in between. This CDR3 spans 15 amino acids. Germline V gene sequence: CDR1 KGHSH, CDR2 LQKENI. The CDR3, as DNA: TGTGCCAGCTCACCACCTTGGGGGGTGTACGATGGCTACACCTTC. The encoded protein is CASSPPWGVYDGYTF.

The chain employs TRBV19 and TRBJ1-6; 7 nucleotides align to TRBD1. V was clipped by 6 bases and J by 0 bases; unmatched bases: 11. Germline V gene sequence: CDR1 LNHDA, CDR2 SQIVND (reference sequence). The CDR3 has 18 residues. The CDR3 region is CASSSRAAGGSYNSPLHF. For the CDR3, the DNA is TGTGCCAGTAGCTCCAGGGCCGCAGGGGGCTCCTATAATTCACCCCTCCACTTT.

The genes are TRBV7-2 and TRBJ2-6; D not certain. V was cut by 7 bases and J by 0 bases, with 7 bases left in between. CDR1 is SGHTA and CDR2 is FQGNSA in the germline V gene. CDR3 size: 14 residues. The chain's CDR3 is CASTINSGANVLTF. The DNA for the CDR3 is TGTGCCAGCACCATTAACTCTGGGGCCAACGTCCTGACTTTC.

V is TRBV11-3 and J is TRBJ2-7; 7 bases match TRBD2. The germline gives CDR1 SGHNT, CDR2 YENEEA. The CDR3 totals 14 residues. J lost 0 bases, V lost 8 bases, and 7 bases had no gene match. CDR3 nucleotide sequence: TGTGCCAGCGGAAGGGGCGGGAGCTCCTACGAGCAGTACTTC. Translation gives CASGRGGSSYEQYF.

The rearrangement uses TRBV30 and TRBJ1-2; 7 bases match TRBD1. V shed 0 bases and J 7 bases; nucleotides not matched to a gene: 2. CDR3 length: 12 residues. Germline V gene data show CDR1 as GTSNPN and CDR2 as SVGIG (reference sequence). DNA for the CDR3: TGTGCCTGGAGTGTTCCAGGGGGTGGCTACACCTTC. Translating it yields CAWSVPGGGYTF. The full variable domain, completed using reference TRBV30 and TRBJ1-2, is SQTIHQWPATLVQPVGSPLSLECTVEGTSNPNLYWYRQAAGRGLQLLFYSVGIGQISSEVPQNLSASRPQDRQFILSSKKLLLSDSGFYLCAWSVPGGGYTFGSGTRLTVV.

The chain employs TRBV11-2 and TRBJ2-3; D could derive from TRBD1 or TRBD2 (6 bases each). The CDR3 contains 13 residues. V dropped 3 bases and J dropped 6 bases, with 10 bases sitting between them. CDR1 SGHAT and CDR2 FQNNGV come from the germline V gene. The CDR3 sequence: CASSFPGADTQYF. CDR3 DNA sequence: TGTGCCAGCAGCTTTCCGGGGGCTGATACGCAGTATTTT. Looking up the rest from reference TRBV11-2 and TRBJ2-3 gives the full variable domain: EAGVAQSPRYKIIEKRQSVAFWCNPISGHATLYWYQQILGQGPKLLIQFQNNGVVDDSQLPKDRFSAERLKGVDSTLKIQPAKLEDSAVYLCASSFPGADTQYFGPGTRLTVL.